The rows below give T cell receptor beta chains drawn from one sample of a study of identical twins. Via MiXCR, TCRdb re-called the 5' RACE reads, giving one row per CDR3 protein. The sample records about 190,000 distinct CDR3 sequences, 15% to 20% being singletons. These data are also associated with another study on T cells expressing NK-cell markers.

The sequenced material came from CD8+ T cells sorted from blood. The receptors shown here come from a woman younger than 30 in good health. Both conserved end residues are part of each CDR3. The order of the fields is D gene, V gene, clone size, J gene, CDR3 protein, CDR3 DNA. A D gene is named only where the DNA matches it firmly. The listing skips clone size in some rows; elsewhere it reads once, few, many or a size class.

-,TRBV5-1,few,TRBJ1-2,CASSLLSTDNYGYTF,TGCGCCAGCAGCCTACTCTCGACGGATAACTATGGCTACACCTTC
TRBD1,TRBV5-6,few,TRBJ2-5,CASSDGTGRLETQYF,TGTGCCAGCAGCGACGGGACAGGGCGGTTAGAGACCCAGTACTTC
-,TRBV27,-,TRBJ2-5,CASSEMRQETQYF,TGTGCCAGCAGTGAGATGCGCCAAGAGACCCAGTACTTC
TRBD2,TRBV25-1,-,TRBJ2-1,CASSEGGAYNEQFF,TGTGCCAGCAGTGAGGGGGGGGCCTACAATGAGCAGTTCTTC
TRBD2,TRBV27,few,TRBJ2-7,CASSSLTSSTYEQYF,TGTGCCAGCAGTTCCCTGACTAGCTCTACCTACGAGCAGTACTTC
-,TRBV30,-,TRBJ2-2,CAWNGVAGELFF,TGTGCCTGGAATGGGGTTGCCGGGGAGCTGTTTTTT
-,TRBV20-1,-,TRBJ2-3,CSARDTVTDTQYF,TGCAGTGCTAGAGATACGGTCACAGATACGCAGTATTTT
-,TRBV20-1,-,TRBJ1-1,CSPKTMALNTEAFF,TGCAGTCCTAAAACTATGGCTCTGAACACTGAAGCTTTCTTT
TRBD2,TRBV2,-,TRBJ2-1,CASSGLAGEGGDEQFF,TGTGCCAGCAGTGGACTAGCGGGAGAGGGGGGCGATGAGCAGTTCTTC
-,TRBV4-1,-,TRBJ2-7,CASSQVQGAYEQYF,TGCGCCAGCAGCCAAGTACAGGGCGCCTACGAGCAGTACTTC
-,TRBV2,-,TRBJ1-1,CASGHIERYTEAFF,TGTGCCAGCGGTCACATCGAACGGTACACTGAAGCTTTCTTT
-,TRBV5-1,-,TRBJ1-4,CASSEAPRFNEKLFF,TGCGCCAGCAGCGAGGCCCCGCGGTTTAATGAAAAACTGTTTTTT
TRBD1,TRBV12-3/TRBV12-4,-,TRBJ2-2,CASRTGGAGELFF,TGTGCCAGCCGGACAGGGGGCGCCGGGGAGCTGTTTTTT
-,TRBV4-3,few,TRBJ1-2,CASSPGTGSADGYTF,TGCGCCAGCAGCCCAGGGACTGGTAGTGCGGATGGCTACACCTTC
-,TRBV6-4,few,TRBJ2-2,CASSDSSSNTGELFF,TGTGCCAGCAGTGACTCGTCTAGCAACACCGGGGAGCTGTTTTTT
-,TRBV7-3,few,TRBJ2-1,CASSSGSGLLYNEQFF,TGTGCCAGCAGCTCAGGATCGGGACTTCTCTACAATGAGCAGTTCTTC
-,TRBV11-2,-,TRBJ2-5,CASSLGWRGGETQYF,TGTGCCAGCAGCTTAGGGTGGCGGGGAGGTGAGACCCAGTACTTC
-,TRBV5-5,-,TRBJ2-2,CASTGGVTGELFF,TGTGCCAGCACCGGAGGGGTAACCGGGGAGCTGTTTTTT
-,TRBV9,-,TRBJ1-2,CASSGYSQGTNYGYTF,TGTGCCAGCAGCGGATACTCGCAGGGTACCAACTATGGCTACACCTTC
-,TRBV29-1,-,TRBJ2-1,CSVGRDNEQFF,TGCAGCGTTGGACGGGACAATGAGCAGTTCTTC
-,TRBV24-1,few,TRBJ2-1,CATSDRSWGETGEQFF,TGTGCCACCAGTGATCGGTCATGGGGCGAGACCGGTGAGCAGTTCTTC
-,TRBV14,many,TRBJ1-4,CASSQDYAGREKLFF,TGTGCCAGCAGCCAAGATTACGCAGGAAGGGAAAAACTGTTTTTT
-,TRBV5-6,few,TRBJ2-2,CASSLAGPGELFF,TGTGCCAGCAGCTTGGCGGGCCCCGGGGAGCTGTTTTTT
-,TRBV6-5,-,TRBJ1-1,CASSYLAGNTEAFF,TGTGCCAGCAGTTACTTGGCGGGGAACACTGAAGCTTTCTTT
TRBD1,TRBV10-3,once,TRBJ2-7,CAISESGQGIWEQYF,TGTGCCATCAGTGAGTCGGGACAGGGGATCTGGGAGCAGTACTTC
-,TRBV9,few,TRBJ2-7,CASSVGTHYEQYF,TGTGCCAGCAGCGTGGGGACCCATTACGAGCAGTACTTC
TRBD1,TRBV20-1,-,TRBJ2-7,CSARDGGGQGIYEQYF,TGCAGTGCTAGAGATGGCGGGGGACAGGGGATCTACGAGCAGTACTTC
TRBD2,TRBV4-2,many,TRBJ2-5,CASSQDTGGVETQYF,TGTGCCAGCAGCCAAGATACGGGAGGGGTGGAGACCCAGTACTTC
TRBD2,TRBV20-1,few,TRBJ2-7,CSAISGTSGGTYEQYF,TGCAGTGCTATCAGTGGGACTAGCGGGGGTACCTACGAGCAGTACTTC
TRBD1,TRBV10-2,many,TRBJ1-1,CASSLDRGEAFF,TGCGCCAGCAGCCTTGACAGGGGCGAAGCTTTCTTT
TRBD2,TRBV7-9,-,TRBJ2-5,CASSLDGGAFATQYF,TGTGCCAGCAGCTTAGACGGGGGGGCCTTCGCGACCCAGTACTTC
TRBD2,TRBV5-1,-,TRBJ2-3,CASSPLERGGTDTQYF,TGCGCCAGCAGCCCCCTAGAGCGGGGGGGCACAGATACGCAGTATTTT
-,TRBV27,-,TRBJ2-2,CASRPGAVTGELFF,TGTGCCAGCAGACCTGGGGCTGTCACCGGGGAGCTGTTTTTT
TRBD2,TRBV4-2,few,TRBJ2-7,CASSHRTSGGIHYEQYF,TGTGCCAGCAGCCACCGGACTAGCGGGGGTATTCATTACGAGCAGTACTTC
-,TRBV9,few,TRBJ2-1,CASSFRGGNEQFF,TGTGCCAGCAGCTTCAGGGGAGGGAATGAGCAGTTCTTC
TRBD2,TRBV20-1,many,TRBJ2-1,CSARETSGYVHEQFF,TGCAGTGCTAGAGAGACTAGCGGGTATGTCCATGAGCAGTTCTTC
-,TRBV29-1,-,TRBJ2-3,CSVLGGGGSTDTQYF,TGCAGCGTCCTAGGGGGAGGAGGAAGCACAGATACGCAGTATTTT
-,TRBV2,-,TRBJ2-7,CASSDPTATYEQYF,TGTGCCAGCAGTGACCCTACCGCTACCTACGAGCAGTACTTC
TRBD2,TRBV30,-,TRBJ2-3,CAWTAGVTDTQYF,TGTGCCTGGACAGCGGGAGTCACAGATACGCAGTATTTT
-,TRBV6-1,many,TRBJ2-1,CASSATHRTAVYNEQFF,TGTGCCAGCAGTGCTACCCACCGGACCGCCGTCTACAATGAGCAGTTCTTC
-,TRBV6-1,-,TRBJ2-3,CASSPEGMRTDTQYF,TGTGCCAGCAGTCCGGAGGGAATGAGGACAGATACGCAGTATTTT
-,TRBV20-1,many,TRBJ2-3,CSARGGASGSTDTQYF,TGCAGTGCCAGAGGGGGGGCTAGCGGTAGCACAGATACGCAGTATTTT
TRBD1,TRBV11-2,few,TRBJ2-5,CASSARDRGGETQYF,TGTGCCAGCAGCGCGCGGGACAGGGGAGGGGAGACCCAGTACTTC
-,TRBV5-6,-,TRBJ2-1,CASSPDISNEQFF,TGTGCCAGCAGCCCGGATATTTCTAATGAGCAGTTCTTC
-,TRBV18,many,TRBJ2-7,CASSPPRSRSSYEQYF,TGTGCCAGCTCACCACCGCGCAGCCGTTCTTCCTACGAGCAGTACTTC
-,TRBV24-1,-,TRBJ1-1,CATSDNMNTEAFF,TGTGCCACCAGTGATAATATGAACACTGAAGCTTTCTTT
-,TRBV9,many,TRBJ2-2,CASSVQASPNTGELFF,TGTGCCAGCAGCGTACAAGCTTCCCCGAACACCGGGGAGCTGTTTTTT
-,TRBV27,few,TRBJ2-1,CASSLSVRNEQFF,TGTGCCAGCAGTTTATCCGTGCGCAATGAGCAGTTCTTC